The 25 T cell receptor beta chains reported below all come from one sample, sequenced in a study of blood T cell repertoires in COVID-19. The protocol was immunoSEQ multiplex PCR, while the TCRdb copy is restricted to in-frame clones and leaves out a portion. The sample has about 270,000 clones; 80% to 90% are singletons. Sequenced material: PBMCs or T cells enriched from blood (not recorded which). The receptor set was obtained from a woman aged 18-30 years who had recovered from COVID-19.

The count of this clone is one. This chain links TRBV4-2 with TRBJ2-1; 11 positions match TRBD2. CDR3 length equals 19 residues. In germline, CDR1 is LGHNA, CDR2 YNFKEQ. Germline trimming cut 1 base from V and 0 bases from J; bases unmatched to any gene: 8. CDR3 region: CASSQGATSGGSSYNEQFF. Written as DNA, the CDR3 is TGTGCCAGCAGCCAAGGGGCCACTAGCGGGGGATCCTCCTACAATGAGCAGTTCTTC.

This clone has more than one count but fewer than ten. The rearrangement links TRBV28 to TRBJ1-5; D uncertain. CDR3 size: 18 residues. Germline V gives CDR1 MDHEN, CDR2 SYDVKM. The ends were cut back, 4 bases at V and 3 bases at J, with 22 bases in the middle. CDR3 in amino acids: CASSSIPLLMEHNQPQHF. Written as DNA, the CDR3 is TGTGCCAGCAGTTCCATACCCTTATTGATGGAGCACAATCAGCCCCAGCATTTT.

This sequence joins TRBV5-1 and TRBJ1-1; tentative D call: TRBD1 (6 bases). The CDR3 runs to 14 residues. CDR1 and CDR2 (germline): SGHRS, YFSETQ. Between the trimmed V and J ends, which lost 1 base and 2 bases, there was a span of 9 bases. This chain's CDR3 is CASSLLGANTEAFF. Here the CDR3 DNA reads TGCGCCAGCAGCTTGTTGGGGGCTAACACTGAAGCTTTCTTT.

V and J are TRBV5-6 and TRBJ2-3; 12 bases are shared with TRBD2. Germline V gene sequence: CDR1 SGHDT, CDR2 YYEEEE. This CDR3 contains 15 residues. With 3 bases clipped from V and 7 bases from J, the junction kept 6 bases outside the gene matches. Written as DNA, the CDR3 is TGTGCCAGCAGCTCGATGACTAGCGGGGGTTATACGCAGTATTTT. It is translated as CASSSMTSGGYTQYF.

This clone appeared a single time. This chain links TRBV29-1 with TRBJ1-1; the D gene is possibly TRBD1 (5 bases). The germline CDR1 and CDR2 sequences are SQVTM and ANQGSEA. CDR3 length: 14 residues. Between the trimmed V and J ends, which lost 4 bases and 0 bases, there was a span of 12 bases. CDR3 in amino acids: CSVVGGWMNTEAFF. The CDR3 DNA reads as TGCAGCGTTGTGGGGGGGTGGATGAACACTGAAGCTTTCTTT. Full variable domain (rest looked up from reference TRBV29-1 and TRBJ1-1): SAVISQKPSRDICQRGTSLTIQCQVDSQVTMMFWYRQQPGQSLTLIATANQGSEATYESGFVIDKFPISRPNLTFSTLTVSNMSPEDSSIYLCSVVGGWMNTEAFFGQGTRLTVV.

The chain combines TRBV15 with TRBJ2-4, with 7 bases lining up with TRBD1. The CDR3 has 13 residues. Germline V lookup: CDR1 LNHNV, CDR2 YYDKDF (reference sequence). The trim removed 1 base at V and 11 bases at J, leaving 5 bases unmatched. The CDR3 loop is CATSRAPGQFQYF. The CDR3 bases are TGTGCCACCAGCAGAGCCCCGGGACAGTTTCAGTACTTC.

This chain joins TRBV5-4 and TRBJ2-7, with TRBD1 as a possible D gene (6 bases). V lost 3 bases to trimming and J lost 6 bases, with 16 bases between them. The CDR3 is 14 amino acids. The germline gives CDR1 SGHNT, CDR2 YYREEE (reference sequence). CDR3 DNA: TGTGCCAGCAGCTCAACAGGGTATACCTCCGAGCAGTACTTC. This translates into CASSSTGYTSEQYF.

The CDR3 is CASSSPTGRSTEAFF. The CDR3 bases are TGTGCCAGCAGCTCACCGACAGGACGCTCTACTGAAGCTTTCTTT. This chain connects TRBV5-4 to TRBJ1-1, with D perhaps matching TRBD1 (6 bases). Germline V gives CDR1 SGHNT, CDR2 YYREEE (reference sequence). V lost 3 bases and J lost 5, with 17 bases in between. This CDR3 region has 15 residues.

The rearrangement uses TRBV29-1 and TRBJ1-5, with D maybe TRBD1 (5 bases). The germline gives CDR1 SQVTM, CDR2 ANQGSEA. CDR3 length equals 13 residues. The CDR3 region is CSPKGHLISPQHF. The CDR3 bases are TGCAGTCCCAAGGGGCACCTAATTTCGCCCCAGCATTTT.

The chain joins TRBV19 to TRBJ2-7; 11 nucleotides align to TRBD1. This CDR3 has 14 amino acids. Germline CDR1 is LNHDA and CDR2 is SQIVND (reference sequence). The trim removed 5 bases at V and 3 bases at J, leaving 3 bases unmatched. CDR3 in DNA: TGTGCCAGTAGTGCCGGGACAGGGGGCTACGAGCAGTACTTC. It codes for CASSAGTGGYEQYF.

The chain has TRBV27 and TRBJ2-3; 8 bases map to TRBD2. The V segment lost 8 bases and the J segment 1 base; nucleotides outside the gene matches: 5. CDR1 and CDR2 from the germline V gene are MNHEY and SMNVEV (reference sequence). CDR3 length: 14 amino acids. CDR3 coding DNA: TGTGCCAGCCGGCCGCGGGGGGGCACAGATACGCAGTATTTT. Amino acids: CASRPRGGTDTQYF.

The CDR3 DNA reads as TGCGCCAGCAGCTCGCGCGGGGACTCGGGTAACACCGGGGAGCTGTTTTTT. It is translated as CASSSRGDSGNTGELFF. J is TRBJ2-2 and V is TRBV4-1; the D gene is possibly TRBD2 (6 bases). Germline CDR1 and CDR2: MGHRA and YSYEKL. The ends were cut back, 5 bases at V and 2 bases at J, with 18 bases in the middle. The CDR3 length is 17 residues.

The V and J genes are TRBV27 and TRBJ1-2, with TRBD1 matching 8 bases. CDR1 and CDR2 from the germline V gene are MNHEY and SMNVEV (reference sequence). This CDR3 is built from 14 residues. V trimming: 6 bases; J trimming: 7 bases; junction bases outside the gene matches: 10. CDR3 DNA: TGTGCCAGCAGCCAGGACAGGGTAGGGGCTGGCTACACCTTC. This codes for CASSQDRVGAGYTF.

The chain is built from TRBV18 and TRBJ2-5; 8 bases map to TRBD2. Germline V gene lookup returns CDR1 KGHSH and CDR2 LQKENI. The CDR3 contains 16 residues. Trimming took 5 bases from V and 5 from J; bases not matched to a gene: 13. The CDR3 here is CASSTLGGGTTETQYF. The CDR3 nucleotides read TGTGCCAGCTCAACCCTCGGCGGGGGGACGACGGAGACCCAGTACTTC.

The chain carries TRBV10-3 and TRBJ1-2, with D hard to call. Germline lookup yields CDR1 ENHRY and CDR2 SYGVKD. Trimming cost V 0 bases and J 8 bases, with 16 bases left between them. There are 15 residues in the CDR3. The CDR3 nucleotides read TGTGCCATCAGTGAGTCGGGAAGGAGGGTGGAAGGCTACACCTTC. Its translation: CAISESGRRVEGYTF.

V and J are TRBV5-1 and TRBJ2-6, with D possibly TRBD1 on 5 matching bases. Trimming left V 6 bases short and J 0 bases short, with 16 bases between. CDR1 is SGHRS and CDR2 is YFSETQ in the germline V gene. CDR3 length equals 17 residues. In nucleotides, the CDR3 is TGCGCCAGCAACGGACAACTGGGGCCCTCTGGGGCCAACGTCCTGACTTTC. It is translated as CASNGQLGPSGANVLTF.

The V and J genes are TRBV2 and TRBJ1-2; D ambiguous. V was cut by 3 bases and J by 4 bases, with 15 bases left in between. This CDR3 spans 15 amino acids. Germline CDR1 SNHLY, CDR2 FYNNEI. The CDR3 nucleotides are TGTGCCAGCAGTGATTTGGGAGGCCCCTTCTATGGCTACACCTTC. It codes for CASSDLGGPFYGYTF.

This chain connects TRBV7-9 to TRBJ1-2; D not certain. Per germline, CDR1 SEHNR and CDR2 FQNEAQ (reference sequence). V lost 5 bases, J lost 3 bases, and 4 bases lay in between. This CDR3 spans 11 amino acids. The CDR3 reads CASSRYYGYTF. The CDR3 DNA follows: TGTGCCAGCAGCCGGTACTATGGCTACACCTTC.

J is TRBJ2-1 and V is TRBV7-3; TRBD1 agrees at 8 bases. The CDR3 extends over 15 amino acids. Losses at the gene ends were 3 bases for V and 4 bases for J; bases not matched to a gene: 5. CDR1 is SGHTA and CDR2 is FQGTGA in the germline V gene. CDR3 nucleotides: TGTGCCAGCAGCTTCAGACAGGGGTTGTACAATGAGCAGTTCTTC. It encodes CASSFRQGLYNEQFF.

The genes are TRBV4-2 and TRBJ1-5; weak D call: TRBD1 (5 bases). Between the trimmed V and J ends, which lost 0 bases and 7 bases, there was a span of 10 bases. There are 14 residues in the CDR3. The germline V gene encodes CDR1 LGHNA and CDR2 YNFKEQ. The CDR3 loop is CASSQDGRDQPQHF. The CDR3 DNA follows: TGTGCCAGCAGCCAAGATGGGCGGGACCAGCCCCAGCATTTT.

V usage is TRBV28 and J usage is TRBJ1-3; no firm D call. Trimming took off 6 bases at V and 8 bases at J, with 17 bases between the two ends. CDR1 and CDR2 (germline): MDHEN, SYDVKM. The CDR3 extends over 14 amino acids. This CDR3 is CASREGRRGDTIYF. DNA of the CDR3: TGTGCCAGCAGGGAAGGACGGCGGGGAGACACCATATATTTT.

This clone was counted once. The chain recombines TRBV12-5 with TRBJ2-3; 9 bases match TRBD2. Trimming removed 4 bases from V and 3 bases from J; junction bases left unmatched: 8. CDR1 LGHNT and CDR2 FRNRAP come from the germline V gene. This CDR3 has 16 residues. This chain's CDR3 is CASGWVAGESTDTQYF. The CDR3 bases are TGTGCTAGTGGTTGGGTAGCGGGGGAAAGTACAGATACGCAGTATTTT.

J is TRBJ2-3 and V is TRBV20-1; 12 bases align to TRBD2. The CDR3 runs 19 residues. V gave up 3 bases and J gave up 1 base; unmatched junction bases: 14. Germline CDR1 DFQATT, CDR2 SNEGSKA (reference sequence). In nucleotides, the CDR3 is TGCAGTGCTAGTAAGCCTAGCGGGGGGGCCATATCAGGCACAGATACGCAGTATTTT. This codes for CSASKPSGGAISGTDTQYF.

The gene calls are TRBV2 and TRBJ1-6, with TRBD1 as a possible D gene (6 bases). The CDR3 totals 17 residues. V gave up 0 bases and J gave up 0 bases, with 9 bases separating them. CDR1 is SNHLY, CDR2 FYNNEI, per germline. CDR3 loop: CASSEAQGRSYNSPLHF. Written as DNA, the CDR3 is TGTGCCAGCAGTGAAGCCCAGGGGCGCTCCTATAATTCACCCCTCCACTTT.

The rearrangement links TRBV30 to TRBJ2-1; the match to TRBD1 covers 7 bases. The CDR3 is 12 amino acids. Per germline, CDR1 GTSNPN and CDR2 SVGIG (reference sequence). V shed 4 bases and J 10 bases; nucleotides not matched to a gene: 7. The DNA of the CDR3 is TGTGCCTGGAACCGACAGGGCAAGGAGCAGTTCTTC. This gives the protein CAWNRQGKEQFF.